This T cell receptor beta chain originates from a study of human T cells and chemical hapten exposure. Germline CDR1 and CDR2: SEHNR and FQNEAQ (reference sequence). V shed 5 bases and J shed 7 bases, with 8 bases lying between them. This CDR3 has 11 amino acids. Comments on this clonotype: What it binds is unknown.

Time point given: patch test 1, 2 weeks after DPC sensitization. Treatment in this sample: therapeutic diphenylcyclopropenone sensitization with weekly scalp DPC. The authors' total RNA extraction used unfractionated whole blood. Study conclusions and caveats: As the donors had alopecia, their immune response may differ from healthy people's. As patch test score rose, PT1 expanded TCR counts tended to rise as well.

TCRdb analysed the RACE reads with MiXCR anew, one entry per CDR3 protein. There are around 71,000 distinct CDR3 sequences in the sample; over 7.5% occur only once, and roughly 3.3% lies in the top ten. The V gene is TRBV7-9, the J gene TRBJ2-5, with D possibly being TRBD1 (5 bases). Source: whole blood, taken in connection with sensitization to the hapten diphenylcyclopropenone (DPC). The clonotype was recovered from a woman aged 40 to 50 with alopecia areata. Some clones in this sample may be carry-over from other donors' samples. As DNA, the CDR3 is TGTGCCAGCAGCCCAGGGCGGACCCAGTACTTC. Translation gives CASSPGRTQYF.